These 24 T cell receptor beta chains were all obtained from the same sample, sequenced in a study of patients and donors after allogeneic stem cell transplantation. TCRdb ran MiXCR on the RT-PCR reads and lists one entry per CDR3 protein. The sample gives 100,000 to 130,000 distinct CDR3 sequences, around 35% of which show up once; around 26% is in the top ten. The sequenced sample consisted of blood, either unsorted or a sorted T cell fraction (not recorded which). The receptors originated from a human donor who was either an allogeneic HSCT recipient or a stem cell or donor lymphocyte infusion donor (not recorded which). It is not recorded whose cells these are; they may come from a transplant donor.

This clonotype came up a few times. This rearrangement joins TRBV5-1 to TRBJ2-1; the match to TRBD2 covers 9 bases. The CDR3 extends over 15 amino acids. Germline V gives CDR1 SGHRS, CDR2 YFSETQ. V shed 4 bases, J shed 5 bases, and the junction held 7 bases outside the gene matches. CDR3 region: CASSRSGSWDNEQFF. CDR3 in DNA: TGCGCCAGCAGCCGTAGCGGGAGCTGGGACAATGAGCAGTTCTTC. Full variable domain (remainder filled in from reference TRBV5-1 and TRBJ2-1): KAGVTQTPRYLIKTRGQQVTLSCSPISGHRSVSWYQQTPGQGLQFLFEYFSETQRNKGNFPGRFSGRQFSNSRSEMNVSTLELGDSALYLCASSRSGSWDNEQFFGPGTRLTVL.

A few counts support this clonotype. The chain combines TRBV12-3 or TRBV12-4 with TRBJ2-3; D may be TRBD2 (6 bases). V shed 3 bases and J shed 6 bases, with 10 bases lying between them. The CDR3 extends over 13 amino acids. CDR3 nucleotide sequence: TGTGCCAGCAGTTTGGGAGGAGCGGATACGCAGTATTTT. Protein sequence: CASSLGGADTQYF.

The V call is TRBV7-6, the J call TRBJ2-1, with D unresolved. CDR3 length: 13 amino acids. The V end was cut by 5 bases, the J end by 7 bases, with 12 bases between. From germline, CDR1 is SGHVS and CDR2 FNYEAQ. Written as DNA, the CDR3 is TGTGCCAGCAGCACCGGACGGCTGAATGAGCAGTTCTTC. It is translated as CASSTGRLNEQFF. Full variable domain (remainder filled in from reference TRBV7-6 and TRBJ2-1): GAGVSQSPRYKVTKRGQDVALRCDPISGHVSLYWYRQALGQGPEFLTYFNYEAQQDKSGLPNDRFSAERPEGSISTLTIQRTEQRDSAMYRCASSTGRLNEQFFGPGTRLTVL.

Concerning this clonotype: This likely comes from a read error, as the CDR3 has no conserved phenylalanine or tryptophan at its end. The chain links TRBV7-6 to TRBJ1-5; 9 nucleotides line up with TRBD1. The V and J ends lost 5 bases and 5 bases, in that order; junction bases with no gene match: 4. CDR3 size: 14 residues. The germline V gene encodes CDR1 SGHVS and CDR2 FNYEAQ. CDR3 nucleotide sequence: TGTGCCAGCAGCCGACGACAGGGGGATCAGCCCCAGCATTTG. Residues: CASSRRQGDQPQHL.

The genes are TRBV6-5 and TRBJ1-2, with a weak D call TRBD1 (6 bases). The germline V and J ends were trimmed by 7 bases and 3 bases, with 12 bases remaining between them. This CDR3 has 13 residues. Germline CDR1 MNHEY, CDR2 SVGAGI. The CDR3: CASKGVLYYGYTF. CDR3 bases: TGTGCCAGCAAGGGGGTACTCTACTATGGCTACACCTTC.

This clonotype was observed many times. The chain combines TRBV7-9 with TRBJ1-3; perhaps TRBD1 as D (5 bases). CDR1 and CDR2 from the germline V gene are SEHNR and FQNEAQ (reference sequence). The CDR3 is 16 residues long. Deletions cut 3 bases from V and 0 bases from J, with 12 bases between. CDR3 sequence (DNA): TGTGCCAGCAGCTTCAGGGTCCCCCTCTCTGGAAACACCATATATTTT. Translating it yields CASSFRVPLSGNTIYF.

The chain combines TRBV12-3 or TRBV12-4 with TRBJ2-1; the D gene could be TRBD1 or TRBD2 (5 bases each). V was shortened by 2 bases and J by 5 bases, with 10 bases between the two germline ends. This CDR3 comprises 14 residues. This CDR3 reads CASSLSGTNNEQFF. CDR3 nucleotide sequence: TGTGCCAGCAGTTTATCGGGGACCAACAATGAGCAGTTCTTC.

This clonotype was detected a few times. The chain couples TRBV12-3 or TRBV12-4 to TRBJ2-7; TRBD1 might be the D (6 bases). V was cut by 6 bases and J by 1 base, with 19 bases left in between. The CDR3 has 16 residues. DNA of the CDR3: TGTGCCAGCAGGAGGCAGACAGGAAAAGTTTCCTACGAGCAGTACTTC. It yields the protein CASRRQTGKVSYEQYF.

The V call is TRBV28, the J call TRBJ1-2; D is undetermined. The CDR3 covers 13 residues. V was pared by 2 bases and J by 3 bases, with 7 bases between. Germline V lookup: CDR1 MDHEN, CDR2 SYDVKM. CDR3 sequence (DNA): TGTGCCAGCAGTTTAGGAGAGCACTATGGCTACACCTTC. Translating it yields CASSLGEHYGYTF.

This clonotype was seen more than once but under ten times. This chain connects TRBV7-2 to TRBJ1-5; a weak D match, TRBD1 (6 bases). Germline loops: CDR1 SGHTA, CDR2 FQGNSA. The CDR3 totals 16 residues. V was pared by 0 bases and J by 2 bases, with 11 bases between. The CDR3 DNA is TGTGCCAGCAGCTTAGCGTCGGCAGGGGGCAATCAGCCCCAGCATTTT. This sequence encodes CASSLASAGGNQPQHF.

This clonotype showed up just a few times. V usage is TRBV2 and J usage is TRBJ2-7, with D possibly matching TRBD2 (6 bases). V was trimmed by 6 bases and J by 3 bases, leaving 15 bases between them. CDR1 is SNHLY, CDR2 FYNNEI, per germline. The CDR3 is 14 residues long. The CDR3: CASSLGGIGYEQYF. The CDR3 DNA follows: TGTGCCAGCAGCTTAGGAGGGATTGGCTACGAGCAGTACTTC.

The chain has TRBV24-1 and TRBJ2-1, with 7 bases aligning to TRBD2. Germline-derived CDR1 and CDR2 are KGHDR and SFDVKD. V gave up 0 bases and J gave up 5 bases; unmatched junction bases: 3. The CDR3 covers 15 residues. CDR3 sequence: CATSDLSLADNEQFF. CDR3 in DNA: TGTGCCACCAGTGATTTGTCGCTAGCGGACAATGAGCAGTTCTTC.

The chain has TRBV15 and TRBJ1-1; D is undetermined. The CDR3 extends over 14 amino acids. Germline CDR1 and CDR2: LNHNV and YYDKDF (reference sequence). V lost 2 bases and J lost 1, with 8 bases in between. CDR3 residues: CATSRRNRNTEAFF. CDR3 in DNA: TGTGCCACCAGCAGACGTAACAGGAACACTGAAGCTTTCTTT. Full variable domain (remainder filled in from reference TRBV15 and TRBJ1-1): DAMVIQNPRYQVTQFGKPVTLSCSQTLNHNVMYWYQQKSSQAPKLLFHYYDKDFNNEADTPDNFQSRRPNTSFCFLDIRSPGLGDTAMYLCATSRRNRNTEAFFGQGTRLTVV.

In its sample, this clonotype was seen a few times. The rearrangement links TRBV4-3 to TRBJ1-5, with D perhaps matching TRBD1 (5 bases). CDR3 length: 14 residues. V was shortened by 4 bases and J by 9 bases, with 16 bases between the two germline ends. Germline lookup yields CDR1 LGHNA and CDR2 YSLEER. CDR3 in amino acids: CASSPGQGVAPQHF. The CDR3 DNA is TGCGCCAGCAGCCCTGGACAAGGCGTTGCGCCCCAGCATTTT.

The J gene is TRBJ2-1, the V gene TRBV29-1, with D hard to call. Trimming shortened V by 5 bases and J by 2 bases, and 13 bases separated the two germline ends. This CDR3 is 14 amino acids long. In germline, CDR1 is SQVTM, CDR2 ANQGSEA. The CDR3 coding sequence is TGCAGCGTTCCACCTTTTTATCCCTACAATGAGCAGTTCTTC. It specifies CSVPPFYPYNEQFF.

There are many counts of this clonotype. In nucleotides, the CDR3 is TGTGCCAGCATTTCGGCGGGAGCTAATGAGCAGTTCTTC. It encodes CASISAGANEQFF. The V call is TRBV7-9, the J call TRBJ2-1; 7 bases map to TRBD2. The CDR3 spans 13 residues. J was trimmed by 7 bases and V by 7 bases; bases with no gene match: 7. Germline V gene lookup returns CDR1 SEHNR and CDR2 FQNEAQ (reference sequence).

This clonotype was seen a handful of times. The chain carries TRBV5-1 and TRBJ1-2, with D tentatively TRBD1 (5 bases). The CDR3 extends over 13 amino acids. Germline assignment: CDR1 SGHRS and CDR2 YFSETQ. The V and J ends lost 4 bases and 4 bases respectively, with 11 bases between them. In DNA, the CDR3 is TGCGCCAGCAGCCCCGGGACCTTCTATGGCTACACCTTC. As protein: CASSPGTFYGYTF. The full variable domain, rest sourced from reference TRBV5-1 and TRBJ1-2, is KAGVTQTPRYLIKTRGQQVTLSCSPISGHRSVSWYQQTPGQGLQFLFEYFSETQRNKGNFPGRFSGRQFSNSRSEMNVSTLELGDSALYLCASSPGTFYGYTFGSGTRLTVV.

The chain joins TRBV20-1 to TRBJ2-1, with TRBD2 matching 7 bases. V shed 3 bases, J shed 2 bases, and the junction held 7 bases outside the gene matches. The CDR3 contains 15 residues. Germline loops: CDR1 DFQATT, CDR2 SNEGSKA (reference sequence). The CDR3 reads CSARSVRETYNEQFF. The CDR3 coding sequence is TGCAGTGCTAGGTCCGTGCGGGAGACCTACAATGAGCAGTTCTTC.

This clonotype showed up just a few times. The gene calls are TRBV7-9 and TRBJ1-2, with 7 bases lining up with TRBD1. With 5 bases clipped from V and 5 bases from J, the junction kept 8 bases outside the gene matches. The CDR3 length is 14 residues. Per the germline V gene, CDR1 is SEHNR and CDR2 is FQNEAQ (reference sequence). The CDR3 DNA sequence: TGTGCCAGCAGCACAGGGACAGTGGTTTATGGCTACACCTTC. It specifies CASSTGTVVYGYTF. Complete variable domain (other parts from reference TRBV7-9 and TRBJ1-2): DTGVSQNPRHKITKRGQNVTFRCDPISEHNRLYWYRQTLGQGPEFLTYFQNEAQLEKSRLLSDRFSAERPKGSFSTLEIQRTEQGDSAMYLCASSTGTVVYGYTFGSGTRLTVV.

The rearrangement links TRBV3-1 to TRBJ2-7; D not certain. Germline-derived CDR1 and CDR2 are LGHDT and YNNKEL (reference sequence). V was shortened by 0 bases and J by 1 base, with 10 bases between the two germline ends. CDR3 length: 15 residues. For the CDR3, the DNA is TGTGCCAGCAGCCAAGATCGACGGCTGTCCTACGAGCAGTACTTC. It encodes CASSQDRRLSYEQYF.

The chain links TRBV12-3 or TRBV12-4 to TRBJ2-1; 11 nucleotides align to TRBD2. CDR3 length: 16 amino acids. Losses at the gene ends were 3 bases for V and 7 bases for J; bases not matched to a gene: 8. In DNA form, the CDR3 reads TGTGCCAGCAGTTTTCGAACTAGCGGGAGCCGGAATGAGCAGTTCTTC. Its translation is CASSFRTSGSRNEQFF.

This clonotype turned up a few times. The CDR3 is CASSLRDSNQPQHF. The CDR3 region has the DNA TGTGCCAGCAGCCTCAGGGATAGCAATCAGCCCCAGCATTTT. V is TRBV12-3 or TRBV12-4 and J is TRBJ1-5, with D perhaps matching TRBD1 (5 bases). The CDR3 sequence is 14 residues long. Trimming cost V 6 bases and J 0 bases, with 9 bases left between them.

The J gene is TRBJ2-2, the V gene TRBV11-2; 7 bases line up with TRBD1. This CDR3 comprises 15 residues. Per germline, CDR1 SGHAT and CDR2 FQNNGV. The J segment lost 5 bases and the V segment lost 3 bases, leaving 6 bases of the junction unmatched. CDR3 in DNA: TGTGCCAGCAGCTTTATTGACAGGGTAACCGGGGAGCTGTTTTTT. Amino acid sequence: CASSFIDRVTGELFF.

This clonotype was counted ten times or more. The CDR3 sequence is CASSLLLTQTGDGYTF. CDR3 bases: TGTGCCAGCAGCCTGTTACTGACCCAGACAGGGGATGGCTACACCTTC. The rearrangement joins TRBV5-4 to TRBJ1-2; TRBD1 matches at 8 bases. V lost 4 bases to trimming and J lost 6 bases; unmatched junction nucleotides: 14. This CDR3 has 16 amino acids. Per germline, CDR1 SGHNT and CDR2 YYREEE (reference sequence).